This T cell receptor beta chain was retrieved from a study of CD8 T cells in acute hepatitis C reinfection (dated by TCRdb to about 2021). Concerning the study at large: This study examined the TCRbeta repertoire of CD8+ T cells that recognize the HCV NS3-1073 epitope, both during acute infection and after viral clearance. Several spontaneous resolvers provided paired acute and follow-up samples.

Genomic DNA was extracted from FACS-sorted cells, and TCRbeta chain sequencing was performed through the commercial immunoSEQ service. Regarding the original processing steps: The repertoire data were analyzed using ImmunoSEQ Analyzer software v3.0 and R v3.5.1. Only productive rearrangements were analyzed, as sequences containing stop codons or out-of-frame rearrangements were removed. Simpson diversity, Shannon entropy, CDR3 length and nucleotide addition metrics were obtained from the sequencing provider. Clonotypes were grouped by frequency into dominant, sub-dominant, low or lowest abundance categories, and clonotypes below 0.1% were left out of most analyses. A CDR3 amino acid clonotype was called public if the clonotype appeared in at least two subjects at a cumulative frequency of at least 0.5%. TCRdb's version of the immuneACCESS table is confined to in-frame rearrangements and falls short of the full clone set. An unresolved V gene accounts for under half of the shortfall where checked; the remainder is of unknown origin. D and trimming were read from the DNA, whereas the V and J calls and clone size are those reported in that table. The sample includes 30,000 to 45,000 clones, with approximately 85% observed a single time. The ten largest clones add up to about a tenth of the sample.

The intended sense of this specimen's time point label: naive CD8 control sorted from an acute-time-point sample. Enrolled in the Montreal Hepatitis C Cohort (HEPCO) in Canada, the donors were people who inject drugs, and these donors were followed every 3 months. Acute primary HCV infection was defined as a positive HCV RNA or antibody test that came after a negative test within the prior 24 weeks. Surface staining used CD3, CD8 and CD45RO antibodies, with an aqua fixable dye to exclude dead cells. The cohort included roughly eight spontaneous resolvers, defined as subjects with HCV RNA clearance within 24 weeks. Frozen stocks of peripheral blood mononuclear cells were first thawed, after which negative isolation of CD8+ T cells was carried out using the MACS CD8+ T cell Isolation Kit. Sorting of the cells was done on a BD FACSAria II cell sorter. V and J lose 8 bases and 1 base, and a span of 14 bases separates them. CDR1 MNHEY and CDR2 SMNVEV are derived from the germline V gene (reference sequence). The cysteine opens and the phenylalanine closes a CDR3 of 14 amino acids. The CDR3 DNA has 42 bases and is translated from base 1.

Overall study results and their limits: Only the TCRbeta chain was sequenced in bulk, so alphabeta pairing of public clonotypes could not be determined. NS3-1073 specific cells were too rare to sort in chronically infected subjects, so no follow-up repertoires exist for those subjects. Roughly 13 public clonotypes were identified irrespective of outcome, and one of the public clonotypes used V04-02/J02-02. It was rare for CDR3 sequences to be shared with other epitopes, and exact matching may have been limited by differing sequencing approaches. Diversity in the NS3-1073 specific repertoires was high, and no significant differences in diversity emerged among acute resolver, follow-up resolver and acute chronic samples. Preferential use of the TRBV04 and TRBV06 gene families was observed in all groups, and this preferential usage was not explained by overrepresentation in the naive pool.

This clone appeared once. No cognate antigen has been identified for it. No per-base quality is available; no much larger clone lies one base away. This TCR came from a woman aged 18-35 years who spontaneously cleared hepatitis C infection. The chain joins TRBV27 to TRBJ1-1; the D gene assignment is ambiguous. The specimen sequenced was naive CD8+ T cells from PBMCs. The cell subset or site label corresponds to: sorted total naive CD45RO-negative CD8+ T cells. The CDR3 region has the sequence CASGSGVKNTEAFF. The base sequence is TGTGCCAGCGGCTCCGGCGTCAAGAACACTGAAGCTTTCTTT.